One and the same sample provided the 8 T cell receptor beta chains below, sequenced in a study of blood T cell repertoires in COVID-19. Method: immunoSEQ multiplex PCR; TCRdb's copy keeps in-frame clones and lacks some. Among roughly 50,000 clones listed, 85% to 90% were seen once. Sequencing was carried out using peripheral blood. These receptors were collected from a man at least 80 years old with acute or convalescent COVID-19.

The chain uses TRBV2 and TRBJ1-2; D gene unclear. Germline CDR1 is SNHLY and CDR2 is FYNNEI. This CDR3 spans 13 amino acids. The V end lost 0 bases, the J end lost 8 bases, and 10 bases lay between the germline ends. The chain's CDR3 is CASSEARGGGYTF. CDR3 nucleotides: TGTGCCAGCAGTGAAGCTCGTGGCGGCGGCTACACCTTC.

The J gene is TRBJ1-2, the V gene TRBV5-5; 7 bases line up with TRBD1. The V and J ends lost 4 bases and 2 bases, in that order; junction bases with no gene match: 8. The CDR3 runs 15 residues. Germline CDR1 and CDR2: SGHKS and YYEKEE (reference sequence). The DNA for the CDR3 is TGTGCCAGCAGCCAGGAGCCAGGGGGAAACTATGGCTACACCTTC. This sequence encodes CASSQEPGGNYGYTF.

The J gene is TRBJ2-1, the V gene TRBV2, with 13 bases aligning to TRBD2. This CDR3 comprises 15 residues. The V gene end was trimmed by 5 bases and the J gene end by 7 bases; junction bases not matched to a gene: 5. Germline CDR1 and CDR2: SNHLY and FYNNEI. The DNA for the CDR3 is TGTGCCAGCAGTCAACTAGCGGGGGGGAAGAATGAGCAGTTCTTC. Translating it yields CASSQLAGGKNEQFF. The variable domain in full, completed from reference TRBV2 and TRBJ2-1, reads EPEVTQTPSHQVTQMGQEVILRCVPISNHLYFYWYRQILGQKVEFLVSFYNNEISEKSEIFDDQFSVERPDGSNFTLKIRSTKLEDSAMYFCASSQLAGGKNEQFFGPGTRLTVL.

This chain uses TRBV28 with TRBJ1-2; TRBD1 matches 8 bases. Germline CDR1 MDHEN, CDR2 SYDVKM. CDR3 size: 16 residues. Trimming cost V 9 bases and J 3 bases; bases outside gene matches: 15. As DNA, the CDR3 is TGTGCCAGTAACCAGGGGGCGCTCAATGGATACTATGGCTACACCTTC. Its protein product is CASNQGALNGYYGYTF.

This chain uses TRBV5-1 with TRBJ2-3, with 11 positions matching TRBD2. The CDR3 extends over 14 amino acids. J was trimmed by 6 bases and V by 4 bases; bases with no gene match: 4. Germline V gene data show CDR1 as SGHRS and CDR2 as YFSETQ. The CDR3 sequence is CASSTGLAADTQYF. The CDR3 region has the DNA TGCGCCAGCAGCACGGGACTAGCGGCCGATACGCAGTATTTT.

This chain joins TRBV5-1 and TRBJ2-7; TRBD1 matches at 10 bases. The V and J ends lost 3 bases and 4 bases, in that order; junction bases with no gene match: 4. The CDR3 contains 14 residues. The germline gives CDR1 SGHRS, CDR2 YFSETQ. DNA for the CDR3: TGCGCCAGCAGCTCAGACAGGGGGCCGTACGAGCAGTACTTC. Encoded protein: CASSSDRGPYEQYF.

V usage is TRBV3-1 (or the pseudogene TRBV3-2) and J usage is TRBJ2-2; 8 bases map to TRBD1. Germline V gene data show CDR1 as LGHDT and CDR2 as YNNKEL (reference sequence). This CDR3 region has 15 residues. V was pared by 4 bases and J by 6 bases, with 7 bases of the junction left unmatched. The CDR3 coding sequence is TGTGCCAGCAGCCTTTCCGGGACAGGATCCGGGGAGCTGTTTTTT. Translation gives CASSLSGTGSGELFF.

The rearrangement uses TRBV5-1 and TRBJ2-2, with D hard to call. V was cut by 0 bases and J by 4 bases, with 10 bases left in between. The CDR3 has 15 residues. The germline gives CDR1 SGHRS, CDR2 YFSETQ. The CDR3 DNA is TGCGCCAGCAGCTTGGTGCCGTCGGGCACCGGGGAGCTGTTTTTT. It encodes CASSLVPSGTGELFF.